This T cell receptor (beta chain) was profiled in a study of T cell responses to AZD1222 COVID-19 vaccine. Clones were read by immunoSEQ multiplex PCR, and TCRdb kept only the in-frame ones, dropping some. The sample contains 150,000 or so clones, 90% of which appear only once. Germline CDR1 and CDR2: SGHAT and FQNNGV. The CDR3 runs 14 residues. The V end was cut by 5 bases, the J end by 2 bases, with 11 bases between. Study-level findings and limits: Repertoires were sampled only after the peak T cell response. A reported finding is that nearly half of spike-specific TCRs target unmutated variant regions. Mostly white British, mostly female donors; authors suggested clonal diversity may be underestimated.

Pooling was applied to second doses at about 4 or about 12 weeks. On this clone itself: Its antigen is not known.

The material sequenced was peripheral blood, taken 28 days after the second AZD1222 dose. The receptor was isolated from an adult who received the AZD1222 COVID-19 vaccine. The rearrangement uses TRBV11-2 and TRBJ2-3; D ambiguous. CDR3 DNA: TGTGCCAGCAGCCCCGGGTCATTCACAGATACGCAGTATTTT. Translated: CASSPGSFTDTQYF.